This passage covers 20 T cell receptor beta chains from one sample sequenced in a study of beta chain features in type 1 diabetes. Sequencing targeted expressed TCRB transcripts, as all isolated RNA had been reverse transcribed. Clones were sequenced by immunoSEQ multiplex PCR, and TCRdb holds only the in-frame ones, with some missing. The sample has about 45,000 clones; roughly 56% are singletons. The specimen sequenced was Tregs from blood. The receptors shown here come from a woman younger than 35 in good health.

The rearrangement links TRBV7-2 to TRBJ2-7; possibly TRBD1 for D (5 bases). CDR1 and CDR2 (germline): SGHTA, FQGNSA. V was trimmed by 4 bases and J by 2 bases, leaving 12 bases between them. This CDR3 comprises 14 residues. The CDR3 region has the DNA TGTGCCAGCAGCTCCAGGGTCACTACCTACGAGCAGTACTTC. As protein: CASSSRVTTYEQYF.

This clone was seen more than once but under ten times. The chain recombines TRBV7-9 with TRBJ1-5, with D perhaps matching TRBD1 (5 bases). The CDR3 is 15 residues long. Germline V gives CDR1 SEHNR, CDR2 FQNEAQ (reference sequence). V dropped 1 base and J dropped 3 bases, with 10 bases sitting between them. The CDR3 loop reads CASSLGGDFNQPQHF. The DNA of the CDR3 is TGTGCCAGCAGCTTAGGGGGCGACTTCAATCAGCCCCAGCATTTT.

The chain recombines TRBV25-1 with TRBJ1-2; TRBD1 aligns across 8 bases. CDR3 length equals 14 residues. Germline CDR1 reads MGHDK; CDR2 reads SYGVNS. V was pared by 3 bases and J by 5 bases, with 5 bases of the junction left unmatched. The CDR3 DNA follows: TGTGCCAGCAGTGATCCCCACAGGGGGTATGGCTACACCTTC. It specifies CASSDPHRGYGYTF.

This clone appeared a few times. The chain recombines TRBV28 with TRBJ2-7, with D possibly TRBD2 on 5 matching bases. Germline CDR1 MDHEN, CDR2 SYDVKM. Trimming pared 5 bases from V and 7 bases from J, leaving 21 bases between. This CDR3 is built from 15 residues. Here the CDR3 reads CASSPTTNGRREQYF. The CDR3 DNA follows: TGTGCCAGCAGTCCGACTACTAATGGAAGGAGGGAGCAGTACTTC.

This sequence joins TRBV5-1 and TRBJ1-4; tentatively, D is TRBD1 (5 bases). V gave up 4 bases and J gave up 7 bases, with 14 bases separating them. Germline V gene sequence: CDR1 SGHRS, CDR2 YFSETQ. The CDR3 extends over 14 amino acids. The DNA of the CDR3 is TGCGCCAGCAGCGGGGGGGTGATTCGTGAAAAACTGTTTTTT. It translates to CASSGGVIREKLFF.

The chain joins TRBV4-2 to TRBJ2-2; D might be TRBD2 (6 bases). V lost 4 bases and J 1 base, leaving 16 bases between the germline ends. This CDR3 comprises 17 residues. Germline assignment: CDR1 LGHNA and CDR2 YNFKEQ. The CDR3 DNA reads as TGTGCCAGCAGCCGCAAGGGAGGACTGATGAACACCGGGGAGCTGTTTTTT. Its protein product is CASSRKGGLMNTGELFF.

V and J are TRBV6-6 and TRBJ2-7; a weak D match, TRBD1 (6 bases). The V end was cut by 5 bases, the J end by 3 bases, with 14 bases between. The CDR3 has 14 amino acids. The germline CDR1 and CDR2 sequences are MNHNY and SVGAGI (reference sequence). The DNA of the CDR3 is TGTGCCAGCAGTAAATCGGGACACGACTACGAGCAGTACTTC. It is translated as CASSKSGHDYEQYF.

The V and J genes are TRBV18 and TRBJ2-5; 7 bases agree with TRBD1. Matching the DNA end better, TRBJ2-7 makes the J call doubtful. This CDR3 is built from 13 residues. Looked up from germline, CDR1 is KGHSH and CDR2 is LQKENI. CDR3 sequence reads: CASSPGTAYEQYF. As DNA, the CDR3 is TGTGCCAGCTCACCAGGGACAGCCTACGAGCAGTACTTC.

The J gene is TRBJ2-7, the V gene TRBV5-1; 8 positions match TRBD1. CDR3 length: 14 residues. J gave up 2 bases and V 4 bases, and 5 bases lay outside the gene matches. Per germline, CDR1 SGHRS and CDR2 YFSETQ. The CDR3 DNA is TGCGCCAGCAGCATCGGACAGGGTACCTACGAGCAGTACTTC. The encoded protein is CASSIGQGTYEQYF.

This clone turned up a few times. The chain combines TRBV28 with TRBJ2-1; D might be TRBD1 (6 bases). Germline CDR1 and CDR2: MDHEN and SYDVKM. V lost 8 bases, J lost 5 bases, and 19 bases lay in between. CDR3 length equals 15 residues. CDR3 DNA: TGTGCCAGCCTGATAGGCGTGGGGGCTGACAATGAGCAGTTCTTC. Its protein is CASLIGVGADNEQFF.

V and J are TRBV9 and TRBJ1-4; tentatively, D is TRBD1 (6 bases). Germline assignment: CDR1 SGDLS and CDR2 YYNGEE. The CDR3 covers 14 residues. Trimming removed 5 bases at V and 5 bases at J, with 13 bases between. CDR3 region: CASSTGQPNEKLFF. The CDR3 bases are TGTGCCAGCAGTACCGGACAGCCAAATGAAAAACTGTTTTTT.

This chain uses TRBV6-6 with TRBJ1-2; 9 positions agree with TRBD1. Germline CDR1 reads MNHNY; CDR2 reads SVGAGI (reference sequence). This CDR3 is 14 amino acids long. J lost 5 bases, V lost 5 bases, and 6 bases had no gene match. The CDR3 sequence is CASSGTGTEYGYTF. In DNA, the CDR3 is TGTGCCAGCAGTGGGACAGGGACTGAGTATGGCTACACCTTC.

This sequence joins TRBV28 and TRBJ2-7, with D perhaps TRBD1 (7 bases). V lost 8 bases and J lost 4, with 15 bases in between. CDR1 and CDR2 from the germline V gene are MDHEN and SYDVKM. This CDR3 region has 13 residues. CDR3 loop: CASFGGGRYEQYF. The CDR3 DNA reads TGTGCCAGCTTTGGAGGGGGCAGGTACGAGCAGTACTTC. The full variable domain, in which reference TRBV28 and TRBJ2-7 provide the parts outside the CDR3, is DVKVTQSSRYLVKRTGEKVFLECVQDMDHENMFWYRQDPGLGLRLIYFSYDVKMKEKGDIPEGYSVSREKKERFSLILESASTNQTSMYLCASFGGGRYEQYFGPGTRLTVT.

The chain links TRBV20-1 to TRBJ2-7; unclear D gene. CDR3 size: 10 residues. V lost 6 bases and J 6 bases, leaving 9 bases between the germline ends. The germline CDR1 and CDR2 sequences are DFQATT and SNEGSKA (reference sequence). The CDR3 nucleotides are TGCAGTGCCGCCGAGCGCGAGCAGTACTTC. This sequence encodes CSAAEREQYF.

Here the CDR3 reads CASSLEQRANVLTF. CDR3 nucleotide sequence: TGTGCCAGCAGCCTTGAACAGAGGGCCAACGTCCTGACTTTC. The chain couples TRBV14 to TRBJ2-6, with D hard to call. The V end lost 4 bases, the J end lost 5 bases, and 9 bases lay between the germline ends. This CDR3 is 14 amino acids long. Germline V gene lookup returns CDR1 SGHDN and CDR2 FVKESK.

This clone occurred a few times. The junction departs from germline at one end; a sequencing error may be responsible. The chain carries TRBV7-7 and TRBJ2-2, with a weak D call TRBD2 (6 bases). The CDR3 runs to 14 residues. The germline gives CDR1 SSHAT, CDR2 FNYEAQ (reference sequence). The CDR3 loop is CASNGGPNTGELFF. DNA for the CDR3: TGTGCTAGCAATGGAGGGCCGAACACCGGGGAGCTGTTTTTT.

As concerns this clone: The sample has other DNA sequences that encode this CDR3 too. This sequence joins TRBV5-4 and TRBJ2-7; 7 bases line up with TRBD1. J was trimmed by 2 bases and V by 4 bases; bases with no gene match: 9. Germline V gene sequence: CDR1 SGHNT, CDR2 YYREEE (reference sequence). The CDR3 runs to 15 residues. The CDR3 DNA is TGTGCCAGCAGCCTACGACAGGGCCGTACCTACGAGCAGTACTTC. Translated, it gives CASSLRQGRTYEQYF.

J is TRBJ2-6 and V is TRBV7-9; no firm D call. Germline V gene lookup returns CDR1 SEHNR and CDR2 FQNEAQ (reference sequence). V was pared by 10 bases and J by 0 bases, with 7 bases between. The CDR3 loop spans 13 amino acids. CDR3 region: CATLASGANVLTF. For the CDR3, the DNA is TGTGCCACCTTAGCCTCTGGGGCCAACGTCCTGACTTTC.

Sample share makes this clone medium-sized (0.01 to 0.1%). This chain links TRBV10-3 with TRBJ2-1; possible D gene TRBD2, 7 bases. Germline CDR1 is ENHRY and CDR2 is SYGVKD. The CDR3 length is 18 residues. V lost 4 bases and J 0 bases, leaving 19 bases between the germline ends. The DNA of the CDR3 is TGTGCCATCAGTGTGGGGGGCTCGGGAGGCTCCTCCTACAATGAGCAGTTCTTC. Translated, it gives CAISVGGSGGSSYNEQFF.

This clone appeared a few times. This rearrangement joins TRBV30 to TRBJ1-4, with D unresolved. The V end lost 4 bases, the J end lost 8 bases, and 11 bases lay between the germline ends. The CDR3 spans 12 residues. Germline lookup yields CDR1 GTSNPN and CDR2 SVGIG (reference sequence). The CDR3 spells CAWTDNIEKLFF. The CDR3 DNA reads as TGTGCCTGGACCGATAACATAGAAAAACTGTTTTTT.